This T cell receptor beta chain came from a study of blood T cell repertoires in COVID-19. For the study at large: From the United States, Italy and Spain came samples of acute and convalescent COVID-19. T cells, B-cell-depleted T cells, or PBMCs provided the cDNA or gDNA that served as material.

TCRdb's table, derived via immunoSEQ multiplex PCR, lists solely in-frame clones and lacks some. The table lists about 33,000 clones, around 73% of them singletons. The germline gives CDR1 LGHDT, CDR2 YNNKEL (reference sequence). The CDR3 has 15 amino acids. Trimming at V came to 8 bases and at J to 5 bases, leaving 13 bases not matched to a gene. The chain employs TRBV3-1 (or the pseudogene TRBV3-2) and TRBJ2-5, with 8 bases identical to TRBD1. This receptor was identified in an elderly man with acute or convalescent COVID-19. Sequenced material: peripheral blood. CDR3 DNA sequence: TGTGCCAGCGGACGGGAGACAGGGGTTTTGGAGACCCAGTACTTC. Amino acids: CASGRETGVLETQYF.